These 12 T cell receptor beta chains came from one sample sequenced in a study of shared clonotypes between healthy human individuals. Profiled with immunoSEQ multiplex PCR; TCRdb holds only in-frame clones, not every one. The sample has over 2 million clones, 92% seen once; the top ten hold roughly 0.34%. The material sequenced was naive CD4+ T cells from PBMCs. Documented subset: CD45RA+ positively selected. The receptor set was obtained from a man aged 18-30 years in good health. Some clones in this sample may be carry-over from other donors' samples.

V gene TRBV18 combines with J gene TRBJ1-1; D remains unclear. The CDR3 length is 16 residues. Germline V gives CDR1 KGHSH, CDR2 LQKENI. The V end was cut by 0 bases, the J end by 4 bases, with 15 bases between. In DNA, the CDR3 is TGTGCCAGCTCACCACCTATCGCGATTAAGGGCACTGAAGCTTTCTTT. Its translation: CASSPPIAIKGTEAFF.

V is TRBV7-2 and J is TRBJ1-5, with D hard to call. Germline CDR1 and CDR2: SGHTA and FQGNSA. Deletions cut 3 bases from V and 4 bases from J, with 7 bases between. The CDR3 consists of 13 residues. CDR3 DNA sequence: TGTGCCAGCAGCTTTGGAGAGAATCAGCCCCAGCATTTT. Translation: CASSFGENQPQHF.

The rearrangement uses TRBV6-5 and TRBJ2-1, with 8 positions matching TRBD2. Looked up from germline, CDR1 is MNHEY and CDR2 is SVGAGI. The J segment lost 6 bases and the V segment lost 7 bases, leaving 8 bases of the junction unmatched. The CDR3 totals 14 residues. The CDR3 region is CASIKPGLVNEQFF. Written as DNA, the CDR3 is TGTGCCAGCATCAAACCGGGACTAGTCAATGAGCAGTTCTTC.

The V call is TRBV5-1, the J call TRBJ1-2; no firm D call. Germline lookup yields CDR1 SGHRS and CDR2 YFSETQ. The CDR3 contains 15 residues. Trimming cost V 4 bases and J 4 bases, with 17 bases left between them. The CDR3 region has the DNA TGCGCCAGCAGCCCGTTACTGGACTCGTTCTATGGCTACACCTTC. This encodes CASSPLLDSFYGYTF.

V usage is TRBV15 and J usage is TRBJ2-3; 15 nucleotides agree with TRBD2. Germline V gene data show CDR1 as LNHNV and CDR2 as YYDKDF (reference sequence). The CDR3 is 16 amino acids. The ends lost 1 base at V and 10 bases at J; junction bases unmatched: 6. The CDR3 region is CATSRGTSGRAPPQYF. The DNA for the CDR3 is TGTGCCACCAGCAGAGGGACTAGCGGGAGGGCCCCTCCGCAGTATTTT.

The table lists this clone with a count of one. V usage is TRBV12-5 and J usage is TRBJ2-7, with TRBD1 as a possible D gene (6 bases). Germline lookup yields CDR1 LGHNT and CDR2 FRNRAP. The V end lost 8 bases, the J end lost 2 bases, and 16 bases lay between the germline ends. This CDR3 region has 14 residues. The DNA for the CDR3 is TGTGCTAGTCCCCCCCGGGACACCGCCTACGAGCAGTACTTC. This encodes CASPPRDTAYEQYF.

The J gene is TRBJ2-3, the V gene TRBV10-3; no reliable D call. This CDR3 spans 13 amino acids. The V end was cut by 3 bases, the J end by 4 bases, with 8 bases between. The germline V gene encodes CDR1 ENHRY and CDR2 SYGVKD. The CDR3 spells CAISDSGPDTQYF. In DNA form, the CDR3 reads TGTGCCATCAGTGACTCAGGTCCAGATACGCAGTATTTT.

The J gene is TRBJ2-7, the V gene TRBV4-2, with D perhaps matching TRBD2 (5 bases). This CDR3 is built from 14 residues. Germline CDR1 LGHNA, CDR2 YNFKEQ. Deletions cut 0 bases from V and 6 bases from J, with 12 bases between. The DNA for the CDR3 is TGTGCCAGCAGCCAAGACCCCGCGGGTCCCGAGCAGTACTTC. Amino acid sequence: CASSQDPAGPEQYF.

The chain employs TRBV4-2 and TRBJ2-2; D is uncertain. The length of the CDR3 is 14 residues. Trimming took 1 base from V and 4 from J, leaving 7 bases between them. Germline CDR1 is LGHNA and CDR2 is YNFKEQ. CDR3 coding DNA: TGTGCCAGCAGCCAAGTTAGGGCCACCGGGGAGCTGTTTTTT. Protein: CASSQVRATGELFF.

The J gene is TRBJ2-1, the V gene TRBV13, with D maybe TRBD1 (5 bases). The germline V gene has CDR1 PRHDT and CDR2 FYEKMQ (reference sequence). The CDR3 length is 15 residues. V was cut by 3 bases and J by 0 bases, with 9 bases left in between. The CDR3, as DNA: TGTGCCAGCAGCTTCCCTGACAGCTCCTACAATGAGCAGTTCTTC. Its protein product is CASSFPDSSYNEQFF.

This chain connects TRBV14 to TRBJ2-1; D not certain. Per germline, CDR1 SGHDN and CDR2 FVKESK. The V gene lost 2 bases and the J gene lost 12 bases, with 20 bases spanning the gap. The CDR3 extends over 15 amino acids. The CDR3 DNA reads TGTGCCAGCAGCCAAACGAGGTCGGTAGGAGTATCGCAGTTCTTC. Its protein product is CASSQTRSVGVSQFF.

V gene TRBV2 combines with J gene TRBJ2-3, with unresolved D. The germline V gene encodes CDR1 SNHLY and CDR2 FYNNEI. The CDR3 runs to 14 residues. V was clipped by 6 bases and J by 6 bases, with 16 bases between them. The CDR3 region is CASSPRRERDTQYF. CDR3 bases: TGTGCCAGCAGCCCGAGAAGGGAAAGGGATACGCAGTATTTT.